Listed here are 31 T cell receptor beta chains from one sample, sequenced in a study of spatial heterogeneity in lung cancer (dated by TCRdb to between 2018 and 2020). The time point label, as the study defines it: blood at routine non-recurrence follow-up after resection. The library was prepared using 5' RACE. Reads for this sample came from a NextSeq 500. TCRdb passed the public sequencing reads through fastp at Q25 and MiXCR, retaining productive beta sequences. CDR3 protein duplicates are merged, each entry listing the most common genes and DNA. The sample data list about 15,000 distinct CDR3 sequences, and 6.3% of these were observed just once. The ten largest clonotypes hold over 20% of the sample. The sequences come from PBMCs, collected at follow-up. These receptors were obtained from a male donor with early-stage non-small cell lung cancer.

This clonotype was seen many times. This sequence joins TRBV10-3 and TRBJ2-2; TRBD1 matches at 9 bases. The germline V gene encodes CDR1 ENHRY and CDR2 SYGVKD. The V segment lost 2 bases and the J segment 2 bases; nucleotides outside the gene matches: 6. The CDR3 has 17 residues. This chain's CDR3 is CAISEQYRGRNTGELFF. DNA of the CDR3: TGTGCCATCAGTGAGCAGTACAGGGGGCGAAACACCGGGGAGCTGTTTTTT.

This clonotype has just a few counts. The V and J genes are TRBV5-1 and TRBJ1-6; perhaps TRBD1 as D (5 bases). The CDR3 is made up of 15 amino acids. The V gene's germline CDR1 is SGHRS and CDR2 YFSETQ. V was shortened by 0 bases and J by 10 bases, with 14 bases between the two germline ends. The CDR3 sequence is CASSLGGQGGSPLHF. The CDR3 DNA reads TGCGCCAGCAGCTTGGGAGGCCAGGGCGGATCACCCCTCCACTTT.

There are many counts of this clonotype. The chain uses TRBV4-3 and TRBJ2-5, with TRBD2 matching over 8 bases. The germline V gene encodes CDR1 LGHNA and CDR2 YSLEER. This CDR3 contains 16 residues. V lost 1 base, J lost 5 bases, and 9 bases stayed unmatched. CDR3 sequence: CASSQALQREWETQYF. CDR3 bases: TGCGCCAGCAGCCAAGCATTACAGCGGGAGTGGGAGACCCAGTACTTC.

The rearrangement joins TRBV12-3 or TRBV12-4 to TRBJ2-3; D is unresolved. The CDR3 runs to 14 residues. V dropped 3 bases and J dropped 0 bases, with 7 bases sitting between them. Here the CDR3 reads CASSFYSSTDTQYF. The CDR3, as DNA: TGTGCCAGCAGTTTCTACAGTAGCACAGATACGCAGTATTTT.

The rearrangement links TRBV2 to TRBJ2-5; D is uncertain. CDR3 length: 14 residues. Trimming stripped 4 bases from V and 1 base from J, with 10 bases between. The germline CDR1 and CDR2 sequences are SNHLY and FYNNEI. The CDR3 sequence is CASSANLRQETQYF. The CDR3, as DNA: TGTGCCAGCAGTGCGAACCTACGCCAAGAGACCCAGTACTTC. Looking up the rest from reference TRBV2 and TRBJ2-5 gives the full variable domain: EPEVTQTPSHQVTQMGQEVILRCVPISNHLYFYWYRQILGQKVEFLVSFYNNEISEKSEIFDDQFSVERPDGSNFTLKIRSTKLEDSAMYFCASSANLRQETQYFGPGTRLLVL.

This clonotype was recorded at least ten times. The chain uses TRBV28 and TRBJ2-3, with D possibly called TRBD1 or TRBD2 (5 bases each). The germline V gene has CDR1 MDHEN and CDR2 SYDVKM. This CDR3 is 19 amino acids long. Trimming took off 6 bases at V and 3 bases at J, with 28 bases between the two ends. As DNA, the CDR3 is TGTGCCAGCAGCTTACCCGCAGGGACGGAGAATTTGAAGACAGATACGCAGTATTTT. Translation: CASSLPAGTENLKTDTQYF.

In this sample, this clonotype turned up many times. The chain joins TRBV10-3 to TRBJ2-2; TRBD2 matches 7 bases. V shed 10 bases and J 0 bases; nucleotides not matched to a gene: 8. The CDR3 runs to 15 residues. Germline V gives CDR1 ENHRY, CDR2 SYGVKD. The CDR3 bases are TGTGCCACCGGCGGGCTAGCGGCGAACACCGGGGAGCTGTTTTTT. This encodes CATGGLAANTGELFF.

This clonotype qualifies as medium-sized. The gene calls are TRBV4-1 and TRBJ1-2; D gene uncertain. The CDR3 contains 12 residues. Trimming removed 1 base from V and 4 bases from J, with 4 bases in between. The germline V gene encodes CDR1 MGHRA and CDR2 YSYEKL. The CDR3 loop reads CASSQAAYGYTF. For the CDR3, the DNA is TGCGCCAGCAGCCAAGCAGCCTATGGCTACACCTTC.

The V call is TRBV28, the J call TRBJ2-7, with D possibly matching TRBD1 (6 bases). The CDR3 totals 14 residues. The V gene's germline CDR1 is MDHEN and CDR2 SYDVKM. Trimming took off 8 bases at V and 6 bases at J, with 20 bases between the two ends. CDR3 in DNA: TGTGCCAGCGGGGGTGGCAGGGGACACGGCGAGCAGTACTTC. Residues: CASGGGRGHGEQYF.

This clonotype is classed as medium-sized. The chain couples TRBV23-1 to TRBJ2-7; perhaps TRBD2 as D (5 bases). TRBV23-1 is treated as an ORF (open reading frame) with a function not yet certain. The CDR3 extends over 15 amino acids. The V end lost 0 bases, the J end lost 3 bases, and 12 bases lay between the germline ends. The CDR3 DNA follows: TGCGCCAGCAGTCAATCAGGTCAGCGGATCTACGAGCAGTACTTC. Its translation: CASSQSGQRIYEQYF.

This clonotype was counted at least ten times. The gene calls are TRBV28 and TRBJ2-3; TRBD1 aligns across 10 bases. CDR3 length: 16 amino acids. The J segment lost 6 bases and the V segment lost 5 bases, leaving 11 bases of the junction unmatched. Germline V lookup: CDR1 MDHEN, CDR2 SYDVKM. The CDR3 coding sequence is TGTGCCAGCAGTCTAACGGGACAGGGGATGGGGGATACGCAGTATTTT. As protein: CASSLTGQGMGDTQYF. The whole variable domain, remainder taken from reference TRBV28 and TRBJ2-3, is DVKVTQSSRYLVKRTGEKVFLECVQDMDHENMFWYRQDPGLGLRLIYFSYDVKMKEKGDIPEGYSVSREKKERFSLILESASTNQTSMYLCASSLTGQGMGDTQYFGPGTRLTVL.

The table lists this clonotype with many counts. The chain carries TRBV20-1 and TRBJ2-3; 10 positions match TRBD1. The CDR3 length is 15 residues. Germline assignment: CDR1 DFQATT and CDR2 SNEGSKA (reference sequence). The V and J ends lost 5 bases and 2 bases, in that order; junction bases with no gene match: 7. CDR3 sequence reads: CSAPGGTGDTDTQYF. CDR3 DNA sequence: TGCAGTGCTCCGGGGGGGACAGGGGACACAGATACGCAGTATTTT.

This clonotype was seen repeatedly, ten times or more. V and J are TRBV28 and TRBJ2-7; either TRBD1 or TRBD2 may fit D (6 bases each). This CDR3 has 16 residues. Per the germline V gene, CDR1 is MDHEN and CDR2 is SYDVKM. The V end lost 6 bases, the J end lost 2 bases, and 20 bases lay between the germline ends. CDR3 in DNA: TGTGCCAGCAGGTCACCCGGACGGAGGGGGGCCTACGAGCAGTACTTC. This codes for CASRSPGRRGAYEQYF.

Ten or more counts support this clonotype. The chain uses TRBV18 and TRBJ2-7; D ambiguous. Deletions cut 2 bases from V and 9 bases from J, with 17 bases between. The germline V gene has CDR1 KGHSH and CDR2 LQKENI. There are 14 residues in the CDR3. CDR3 nucleotide sequence: TGTGCCAGCTCACCAGGGGTTCCCCCGACGGGGCAGTACTTC. Protein: CASSPGVPPTGQYF.

Ten or more counts support this clonotype. The chain links TRBV6-5 to TRBJ1-3; weak D call: TRBD1 (5 bases). V was pared by 2 bases and J by 4 bases, with 9 bases between. CDR1 and CDR2 from the germline V gene are MNHEY and SVGAGI. This CDR3 region has 14 residues. CDR3: CASSYTGRGNTIYF. The CDR3 DNA follows: TGTGCCAGCAGTTACACGGGACGGGGAAACACCATATATTTT.

This clonotype was seen repeatedly, ten times or more. The V call is TRBV30, the J call TRBJ1-5; weak D call: TRBD1 (5 bases). Deletions cut 1 base from V and 2 bases from J, with 15 bases between. Germline loops: CDR1 GTSNPN, CDR2 SVGIG (reference sequence). The CDR3 covers 16 residues. The CDR3 DNA is TGTGCCTGGAGTGACAAGAGAAGGGGCCGCAATCAGCCCCAGCATTTT. This sequence encodes CAWSDKRRGRNQPQHF.

This clonotype was seen many times. V and J are TRBV18 and TRBJ2-5, with TRBD1 matching 9 bases. Germline trimming cut 3 bases from V and 2 bases from J; bases unmatched to any gene: 7. CDR1 KGHSH and CDR2 LQKENI come from the germline V gene. The CDR3 is 16 residues long. The CDR3 region is CASSPGTGSGQETQYF. As DNA, the CDR3 is TGTGCCAGCTCACCCGGGACAGGGAGCGGTCAAGAGACCCAGTACTTC.

This rearrangement joins TRBV2 to TRBJ2-7; no reliable D call. The CDR3 has 12 amino acids. The germline gives CDR1 SNHLY, CDR2 FYNNEI. V was clipped by 5 bases and J by 6 bases, with 11 bases between them. The chain's CDR3 is CASSQTELEQYF. CDR3 DNA sequence: TGTGCCAGCAGTCAGACGGAGCTCGAGCAGTACTTC.

This clonotype was counted many times. The rearrangement uses TRBV5-1 and TRBJ2-2, with D uncertain. This CDR3 is built from 15 residues. V lost 2 bases and J lost 2, with 10 bases in between. In germline, CDR1 is SGHRS, CDR2 YFSETQ. CDR3 sequence: CASSFGPKNTGELFF. As DNA, the CDR3 is TGCGCCAGCAGCTTTGGCCCTAAAAACACCGGGGAGCTGTTTTTT.

This clonotype was observed many times. V gene TRBV7-2 combines with J gene TRBJ2-1, with no clear D. V was shortened by 3 bases and J by 8 bases, with 8 bases between the two germline ends. Per germline, CDR1 SGHTA and CDR2 FQGNSA. This CDR3 contains 12 residues. CDR3 DNA sequence: TGTGCCAGCAGCTTTCAGAGGTATGAGCAGTTCTTC. It yields the protein CASSFQRYEQFF.

This clonotype is medium-sized by share. The chain links TRBV7-2 to TRBJ2-7; D uncertain. The CDR3 extends over 13 amino acids. With 1 base removed from V and 2 bases from J, the gap between germline ends came to 6 bases. CDR1 and CDR2 from the germline V gene are SGHTA and FQGNSA. The CDR3 sequence: CASSLGHPYEQYF. The DNA of the CDR3 is TGTGCCAGCAGCTTAGGGCATCCCTACGAGCAGTACTTC.

This clonotype was detected ten times or more. This chain links TRBV30 with TRBJ2-1, with D unclear. There are 14 residues in the CDR3. The germline CDR1 and CDR2 sequences are GTSNPN and SVGIG (reference sequence). V lost 2 bases, J lost 0 bases, and 8 bases lay in between. The CDR3 protein is CAWSRWSSYNEQFF. Here the CDR3 DNA reads TGTGCCTGGAGTAGATGGAGCTCCTACAATGAGCAGTTCTTC.

The table lists this clonotype with many counts. The chain joins TRBV11-1 to TRBJ2-3, with 7 bases that match TRBD1. Per germline, CDR1 SGHAT and CDR2 FQDESV (reference sequence). There are 15 residues in the CDR3. Trimming removed 5 bases from V and 0 bases from J; junction bases left unmatched: 5. CDR3 amino acids: CASSPYRGSTDTQYF. In DNA form, the CDR3 reads TGTGCCAGCAGCCCCTACAGGGGTAGCACAGATACGCAGTATTTT.

The sample holds many counts of this clonotype. The chain combines TRBV2 with TRBJ2-2, with TRBD2 identical over 7 bases. Per the germline V gene, CDR1 is SNHLY and CDR2 is FYNNEI. After removal of 6 bases from V and 6 bases from J, the junction contained 10 bases not matched to a gene. The CDR3 loop spans 15 amino acids. CDR3: CASRRLAGGSGELFF. Here the CDR3 DNA reads TGTGCCAGCAGGAGACTAGCAGGAGGCTCCGGGGAGCTGTTTTTT.

This clonotype came up many times. This sequence joins TRBV4-2 and TRBJ2-1, with TRBD2 identical over 8 bases. This CDR3 contains 15 residues. After removal of 0 bases from V and 10 bases from J, the junction contained 8 bases not matched to a gene. Germline V gene lookup returns CDR1 LGHNA and CDR2 YNFKEQ. The CDR3 spells CASSQDGTGGREQFF. CDR3 DNA: TGTGCCAGCAGCCAAGATGGTACCGGCGGGAGGGAGCAGTTCTTC.

This clonotype has at least ten counts. The chain joins TRBV20-1 to TRBJ2-7; no definite D call. Trimming left V 3 bases short and J 2 bases short, with 8 bases between. This CDR3 has 12 residues. Germline assignment: CDR1 DFQATT and CDR2 SNEGSKA (reference sequence). In DNA, the CDR3 is TGCAGTGCTAGGACATCCACCTACGAGCAGTACTTC. This translates into CSARTSTYEQYF.

The chain uses TRBV24-1 and TRBJ2-6; TRBD1 matches 10 bases. Per germline, CDR1 KGHDR and CDR2 SFDVKD. The CDR3 is made up of 19 amino acids. V was clipped by 4 bases and J by 1 base; unmatched bases: 9. The CDR3 coding sequence is TGTGCCACCAGTGACACCGGGACAGGGGCTTCATCTGGGGCCAACGTCCTGACTTTC. It translates to CATSDTGTGASSGANVLTF.

This clonotype has at least ten counts. The chain carries TRBV7-2 and TRBJ2-5, with TRBD2 identical over 11 bases. The CDR3 spans 15 residues. The V gene end was trimmed by 4 bases and the J gene end by 4 bases; junction bases not matched to a gene: 5. Germline V gene data show CDR1 as SGHTA and CDR2 as FQGNSA. CDR3 in amino acids: CASSYLAGGGETQYF. The CDR3, as DNA: TGTGCCAGCAGCTATTTAGCGGGAGGGGGAGAGACCCAGTACTTC. Full variable domain (rest looked up from reference TRBV7-2 and TRBJ2-5): GAGVSQSPSNKVTEKGKDVELRCDPISGHTALYWYRQSLGQGLEFLIYFQGNSAPDKSGLPSDRFSAERTGGSVSTLTIQRTQQEDSAVYLCASSYLAGGGETQYFGPGTRLLVL.

At least ten counts were recorded for this clonotype. This chain uses TRBV5-1 with TRBJ2-2; possible D gene TRBD2, 6 bases. The CDR3 runs 19 residues. Germline values: CDR1 SGHRS, CDR2 YFSETQ. V was shortened by 0 bases and J by 1 base, with 19 bases between the two germline ends. CDR3 sequence: CASSLVAREQQLNTGELFF. The DNA of the CDR3 is TGCGCCAGCAGCTTGGTTGCTCGGGAGCAGCAATTGAACACCGGGGAGCTGTTTTTT.

This clonotype was detected many times. This chain connects TRBV2 to TRBJ1-4; no reliable D call. The V gene's germline CDR1 is SNHLY and CDR2 FYNNEI. The CDR3 has 15 residues. The V end lost 6 bases, the J end lost 10 bases, and 21 bases lay between the germline ends. CDR3 in amino acids: CASSPEKGPEGKLFF. The CDR3 DNA is TGTGCCAGCAGCCCCGAGAAGGGCCCGGAGGGAAAACTGTTTTTT.

The V gene is TRBV24-1, the J gene TRBJ2-5; 16 nucleotides match TRBD2. Unmatched junction bases numbered 5, after V lost 4 bases and J lost 4 bases. The germline gives CDR1 KGHDR, CDR2 SFDVKD. CDR3 length equals 17 residues. CDR3 nucleotides: TGTGCCACCAGTGACTGGGGGACTAGCGGGAGGGCAGAGACCCAGTACTTC. It translates to CATSDWGTSGRAETQYF.